Listed below are T cell receptor beta chains from one sample, sequenced in a study of blood T cell repertoires in COVID-19. Clones were read by immunoSEQ multiplex PCR, and TCRdb kept only the in-frame ones, dropping some. The sample contains around 250,000 clones, about 91% of which appear only once. Sample: PBMCs or T cells enriched from blood (not recorded which). These receptors all come from a human donor in a cohort exposed to, infected with or recovered from COVID-19 (not recorded which). The donor label of this sample is uncertain. The CDR3 runs from the conserved cysteine through the conserved F or W. The order of the fields is clone size, V gene, J gene, D gene, CDR3 protein, CDR3 DNA. The D gene is left open where the match is weak. A clone size is listed for some rows: how often the clone was seen (once, few, many), or a class if it is expanded.

>NA|TRBV6-1|TRBJ1-5|NA
CASSELSGGNQPQHF
TGTGCCAGCAGTGAGTTATCAGGGGGCAATCAGCCCCAGCATTTT
>once|TRBV18|TRBJ2-5|NA
CASSPRGLGYRFQETQYF
TGTGCCAGCTCACCAAGGGGCCTCGGATATAGATTCCAAGAGACCCAGTACTTC
>NA|TRBV19|TRBJ1-6|NA
CASRRGTNNSPLHF
TGTGCCAGTAGAAGGGGGACCAATAATTCACCCCTCCACTTT
>once|TRBV5-4|TRBJ2-7|NA
CASSLKARRDEQYF
TGTGCCAGCAGCTTGAAGGCACGGAGGGACGAGCAGTACTTC
>few|TRBV6-5|TRBJ1-2|NA
CASSRIENYGYTF
TGTGCCAGCAGTCGAATAGAGAACTATGGCTACACCTTC
>NA|TRBV19|TRBJ1-1|NA
CASRLDAGPMRAFF
TGTGCCAGTAGATTAGATGCCGGCCCGATGCGGGCTTTCTTT
>once|TRBV27|TRBJ2-7|NA
CASSWVGSSYEQYF
TGTGCCAGCAGTTGGGTGGGGAGCTCCTACGAGCAGTACTTC
>NA|TRBV18|TRBJ2-5|NA
CASSPPTGETQYF
TGTGCCAGCTCACCACCAACCGGGGAGACCCAGTACTTC
>NA|TRBV7-2|TRBJ2-7|NA
CASSLLDTRYEQYF
TGTGCCAGCAGCTTGCTCGACACCCGCTACGAGCAGTACTTC
>NA|TRBV4-1|TRBJ1-3|NA
CASSHHLSSRSGNTIYF
TGCGCCAGCAGCCACCATCTGTCGTCCCGGTCTGGAAACACCATATATTTT
>once|TRBV7-2|TRBJ1-2|NA
CASSLVVYGYTF
TGTGCCAGCAGCTTAGTCGTCTATGGCTACACCTTC
>NA|TRBV5-1|TRBJ2-7|NA
CASREASSYEQYF
TGCGCCAGCAGGGAAGCTAGCTCCTACGAGCAGTACTTC
>NA|TRBV13|TRBJ1-1|NA
CASSSPGNTEAFF
TGTGCCAGCAGCTCCCCCGGGAACACTGAAGCTTTCTTT
>NA|TRBV5-1|TRBJ1-2|TRBD1
CASSAGQGDGYTF
TGCGCCAGCAGCGCGGGACAGGGGGACGGCTACACCTTC
>NA|TRBV11-2|TRBJ1-2|TRBD1
CASSGRDRGYGYTF
TGTGCCAGCAGCGGTCGGGACAGGGGATATGGCTACACCTTC
>NA|TRBV5-1|TRBJ1-2|TRBD1
CASSRDRGNGYTF
TGCGCCAGCAGCAGGGACAGGGGGAATGGCTACACCTTC
>once|TRBV29-1|TRBJ2-5|TRBD2
CSVTSGGQRMETQYF
TGCAGCGTTACTAGCGGGGGGCAGAGAATGGAGACCCAGTACTTC
>NA|TRBV3-1/TRBV3-2|TRBJ1-5|NA
CASSHKPGGPQHF
TGTGCCAGCAGCCACAAGCCCGGCGGGCCCCAGCATTTT
>NA|TRBV19|TRBJ2-6|TRBD1
CASRIQGAGANVLTF
TGTGCCAGTAGAATTCAGGGGGCTGGGGCCAACGTCCTGACTTTC
>once|TRBV7-9|TRBJ1-4|TRBD1
CASSSDRVNEKLFF
TGTGCCAGCAGCTCCGACAGGGTTAATGAAAAACTGTTTTTT
>NA|TRBV28|TRBJ2-7|TRBD1
CASRTGQGYEQYF
TGTGCCAGCAGAACGGGACAGGGCTACGAGCAGTACTTC
>NA|TRBV30|TRBJ1-6|NA
CAWTGYNSPLHF
TGTGCCTGGACAGGGTATAATTCACCCCTCCACTTT
>NA|TRBV4-1|TRBJ1-1|NA
CASSLGRVRDYTEAFF
TGCGCCAGCAGCCTCGGCAGGGTTAGGGATTACACTGAAGCTTTCTTT
>NA|TRBV7-8|TRBJ2-3|TRBD2
CATGVSGGLDTQYF
TGTGCCACCGGGGTTAGCGGGGGTTTGGATACGCAGTATTTT
>NA|TRBV2|TRBJ2-7|TRBD2
CASSERTSRGGAGYEQYF
TGTGCCAGCAGTGAGCGGACTAGTCGGGGCGGAGCTGGATACGAGCAGTACTTC
>NA|TRBV4-1|TRBJ2-1|NA
CASSERLAYNEQFF
TGCGCCAGCAGCGAGAGGCTAGCGTACAATGAGCAGTTCTTC
>NA|TRBV30|TRBJ1-1|NA
CAWIRNTEAFF
TGTGCCTGGATCCGGAACACTGAAGCTTTCTTT